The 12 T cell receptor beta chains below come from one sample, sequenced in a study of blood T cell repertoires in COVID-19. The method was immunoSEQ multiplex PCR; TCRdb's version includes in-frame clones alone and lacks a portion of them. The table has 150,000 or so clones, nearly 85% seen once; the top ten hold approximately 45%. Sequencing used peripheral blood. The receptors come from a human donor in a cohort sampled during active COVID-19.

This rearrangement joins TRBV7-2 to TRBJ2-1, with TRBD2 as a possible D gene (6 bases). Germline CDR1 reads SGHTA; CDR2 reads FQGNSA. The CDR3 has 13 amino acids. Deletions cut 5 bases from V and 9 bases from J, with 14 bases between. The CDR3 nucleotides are TGTGCCAGCAGCCGGGAGTGGGGCGGTGAGCAGTTCTTC. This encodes CASSREWGGEQFF.

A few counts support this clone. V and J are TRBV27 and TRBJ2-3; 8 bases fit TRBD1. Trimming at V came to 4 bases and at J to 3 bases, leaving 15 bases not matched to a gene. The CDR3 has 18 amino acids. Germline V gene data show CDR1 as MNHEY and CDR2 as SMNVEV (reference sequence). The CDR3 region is CASSSTRTGRRGTDTQYF. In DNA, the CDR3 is TGTGCCAGCAGTTCGACCAGGACAGGGAGGAGGGGAACAGATACGCAGTATTTT.

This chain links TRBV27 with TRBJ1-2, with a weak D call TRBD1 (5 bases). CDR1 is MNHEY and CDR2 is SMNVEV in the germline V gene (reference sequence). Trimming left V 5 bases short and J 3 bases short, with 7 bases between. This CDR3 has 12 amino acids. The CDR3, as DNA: TGTGCCAGCAGTGACAGATACTATGGCTACACCTTC. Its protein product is CASSDRYYGYTF.

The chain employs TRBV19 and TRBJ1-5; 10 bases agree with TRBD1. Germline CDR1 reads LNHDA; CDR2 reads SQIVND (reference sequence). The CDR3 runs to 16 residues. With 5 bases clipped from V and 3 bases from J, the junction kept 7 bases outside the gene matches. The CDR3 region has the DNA TGTGCCAGTAGTCCCGGGGACAGGGGACCCAATCAGCCCCAGCATTTT. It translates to CASSPGDRGPNQPQHF.

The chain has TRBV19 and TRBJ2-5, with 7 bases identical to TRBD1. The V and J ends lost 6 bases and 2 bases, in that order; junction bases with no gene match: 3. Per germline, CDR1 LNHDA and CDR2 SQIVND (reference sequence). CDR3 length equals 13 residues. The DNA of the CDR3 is TGTGCCAGTAGGCGACAGGGTCAAGAGACCCAGTACTTC. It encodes CASRRQGQETQYF.

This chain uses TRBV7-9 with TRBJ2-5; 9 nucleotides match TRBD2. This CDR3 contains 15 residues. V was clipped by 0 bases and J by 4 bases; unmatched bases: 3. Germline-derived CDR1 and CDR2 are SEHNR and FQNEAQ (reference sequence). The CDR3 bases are TGTGCCAGCAGCTTAGCTAGCGGGGGTTTAGAGACCCAGTACTTC. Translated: CASSLASGGLETQYF.

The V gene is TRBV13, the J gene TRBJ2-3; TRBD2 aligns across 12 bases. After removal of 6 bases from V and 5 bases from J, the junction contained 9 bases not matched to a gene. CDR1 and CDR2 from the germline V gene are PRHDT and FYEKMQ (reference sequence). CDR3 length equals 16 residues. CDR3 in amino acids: CASRASSGRAGDTQYF. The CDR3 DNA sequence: TGTGCCAGCAGGGCCTCTAGCGGGAGGGCCGGAGATACGCAGTATTTT.

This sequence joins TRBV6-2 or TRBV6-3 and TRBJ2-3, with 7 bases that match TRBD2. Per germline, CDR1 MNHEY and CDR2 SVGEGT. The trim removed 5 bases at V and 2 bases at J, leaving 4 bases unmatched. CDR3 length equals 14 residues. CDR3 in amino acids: CASSPSGTTDTQYF. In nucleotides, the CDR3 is TGTGCCAGCAGTCCGAGCGGGACCACAGATACGCAGTATTTT.

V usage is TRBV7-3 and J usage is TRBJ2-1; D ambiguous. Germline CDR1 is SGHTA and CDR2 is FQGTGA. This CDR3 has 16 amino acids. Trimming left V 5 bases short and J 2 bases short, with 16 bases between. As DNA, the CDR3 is TGTGCCAGCAGCCGATCGAATCTAGTAACCTACAATGAGCAGTTCTTC. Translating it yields CASSRSNLVTYNEQFF.

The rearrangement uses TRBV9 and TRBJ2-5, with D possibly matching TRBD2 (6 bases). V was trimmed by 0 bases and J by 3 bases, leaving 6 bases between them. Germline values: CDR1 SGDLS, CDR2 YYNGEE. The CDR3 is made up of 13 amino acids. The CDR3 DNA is TGTGCCAGCAGCGTAGCGGGAGAAGAGACCCAGTACTTC. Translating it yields CASSVAGEETQYF.

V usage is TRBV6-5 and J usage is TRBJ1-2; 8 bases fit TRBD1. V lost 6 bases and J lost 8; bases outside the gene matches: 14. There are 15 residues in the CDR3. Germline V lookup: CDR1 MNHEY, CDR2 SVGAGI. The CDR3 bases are TGTGCCAGCAGGTTTCCGGGACAGGAGCTTGGCGGCTACACCTTC. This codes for CASRFPGQELGGYTF.

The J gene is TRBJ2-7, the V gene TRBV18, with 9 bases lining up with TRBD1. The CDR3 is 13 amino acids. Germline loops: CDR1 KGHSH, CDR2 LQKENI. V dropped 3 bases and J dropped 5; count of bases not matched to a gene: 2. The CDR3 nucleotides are TGTGCCAGCTCACCGGGACAGGGAGACGAGCAGTACTTC. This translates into CASSPGQGDEQYF. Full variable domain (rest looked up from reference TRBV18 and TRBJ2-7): NAGVMQNPRHLVRRRGQEARLRCSPMKGHSHVYWYRQLPEEGLKFMVYLQKENIIDESGMPKERFSAEFPKEGPSILRIQQVVRGDSAAYFCASSPGQGDEQYFGPGTRLTVT.